This T cell receptor beta chain is from a study of cytomegalovirus exposure and HLA in healthy donors. CDR1 is SEHNR, CDR2 FQNEAQ, per germline (reference sequence). The V gene lost 5 bases and the J gene lost 5 bases, with 16 bases spanning the gap. The CDR3 runs 14 residues. Primers included in the PCR were 60 Vbeta and 13 Jbeta primers. The method was immunoSEQ multiplex PCR; TCRdb's version includes in-frame clones alone and lacks a portion of them. The top ten hold around 0.1% of the sample, which has 200,000 or so clones, 82% seen once. The sample consisted of PBMCs. This TCR was recovered from a boy aged 2 to 10 in good health and CMV-seronegative. This rearrangement joins TRBV7-9 to TRBJ2-7; D is perhaps TRBD1 (6 bases). In nucleotides, the CDR3 is TGTGCCAGCAGCCGGGGACATAGAACGAACGAGCAGTACTTC. Translation gives CASSRGHRTNEQYF.